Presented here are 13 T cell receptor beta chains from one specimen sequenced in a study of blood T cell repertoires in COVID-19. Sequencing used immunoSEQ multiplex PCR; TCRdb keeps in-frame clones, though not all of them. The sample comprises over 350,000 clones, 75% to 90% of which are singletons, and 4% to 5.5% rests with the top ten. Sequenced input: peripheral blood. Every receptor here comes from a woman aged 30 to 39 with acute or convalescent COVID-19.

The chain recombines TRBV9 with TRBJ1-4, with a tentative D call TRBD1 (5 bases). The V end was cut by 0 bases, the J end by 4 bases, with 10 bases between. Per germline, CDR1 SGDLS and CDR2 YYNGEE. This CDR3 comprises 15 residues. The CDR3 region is CASSVGWGSNEKLFF. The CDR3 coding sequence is TGTGCCAGCAGCGTAGGATGGGGCAGTAATGAAAAACTGTTTTTT.

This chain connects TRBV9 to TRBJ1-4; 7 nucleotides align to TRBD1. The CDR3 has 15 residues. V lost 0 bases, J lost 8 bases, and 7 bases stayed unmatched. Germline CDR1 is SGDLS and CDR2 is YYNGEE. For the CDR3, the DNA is TGTGCCAGCAGCGTAGGAGGGGGCTCTGGAGAAAAACTGTTTTTT. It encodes CASSVGGGSGEKLFF.

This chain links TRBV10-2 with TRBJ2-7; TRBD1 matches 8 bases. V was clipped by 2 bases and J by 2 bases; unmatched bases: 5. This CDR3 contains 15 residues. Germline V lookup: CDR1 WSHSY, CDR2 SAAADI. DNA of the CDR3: TGCGCCAGCAGTGAGGCCGGGACAGGAACCTACGAGCAGTACTTC. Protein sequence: CASSEAGTGTYEQYF.

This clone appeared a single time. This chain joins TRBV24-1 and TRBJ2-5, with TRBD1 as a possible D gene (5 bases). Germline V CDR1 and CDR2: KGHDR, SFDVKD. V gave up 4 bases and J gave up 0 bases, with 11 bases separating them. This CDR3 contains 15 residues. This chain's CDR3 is CATSDPTENQETQYF. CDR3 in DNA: TGTGCCACCAGTGACCCGACAGAGAACCAAGAGACCCAGTACTTC.

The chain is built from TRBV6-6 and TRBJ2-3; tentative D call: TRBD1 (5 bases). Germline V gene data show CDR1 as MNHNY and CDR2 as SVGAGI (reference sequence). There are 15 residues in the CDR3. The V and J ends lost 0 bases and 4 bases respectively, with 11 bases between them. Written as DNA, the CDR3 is TGTGCCAGCAGTTACTCTGGCAGGGTGGCAGATACGCAGTATTTT. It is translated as CASSYSGRVADTQYF.

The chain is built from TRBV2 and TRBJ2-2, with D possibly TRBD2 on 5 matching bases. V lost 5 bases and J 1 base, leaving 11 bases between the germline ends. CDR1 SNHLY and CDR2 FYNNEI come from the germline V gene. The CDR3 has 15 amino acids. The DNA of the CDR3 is TGTGCCAGCAGTTCCTCGGGGAGGAACACCGGGGAGCTGTTTTTT. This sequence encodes CASSSSGRNTGELFF.

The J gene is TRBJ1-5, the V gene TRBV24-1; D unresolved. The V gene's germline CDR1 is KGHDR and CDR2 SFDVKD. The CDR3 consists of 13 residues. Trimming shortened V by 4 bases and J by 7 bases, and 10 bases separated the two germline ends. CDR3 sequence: CATSESTLQPQHF. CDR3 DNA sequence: TGTGCCACCAGTGAATCGACTCTGCAGCCCCAGCATTTT.

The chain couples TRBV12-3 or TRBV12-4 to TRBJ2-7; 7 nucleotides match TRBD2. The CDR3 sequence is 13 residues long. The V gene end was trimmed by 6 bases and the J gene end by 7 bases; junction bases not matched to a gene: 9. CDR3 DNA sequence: TGTGCCAGCAGCGGAACTAGCGCAGGTGAGCAGTACTTC. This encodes CASSGTSAGEQYF.

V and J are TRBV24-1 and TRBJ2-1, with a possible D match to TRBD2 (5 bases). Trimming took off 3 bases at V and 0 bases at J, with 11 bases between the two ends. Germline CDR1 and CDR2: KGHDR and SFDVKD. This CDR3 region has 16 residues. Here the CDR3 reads CATSDQSGSSYNEQFF. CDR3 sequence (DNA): TGTGCCACCAGTGATCAAAGCGGTAGCTCCTACAATGAGCAGTTCTTC.

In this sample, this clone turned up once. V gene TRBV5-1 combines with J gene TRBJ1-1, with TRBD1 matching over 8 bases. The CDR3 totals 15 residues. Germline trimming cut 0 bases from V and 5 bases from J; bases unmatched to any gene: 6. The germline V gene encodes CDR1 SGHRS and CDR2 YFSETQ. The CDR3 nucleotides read TGCGCCAGCAGCTTGGTGACAGGGGATGAGACTGAAGCTTTCTTT. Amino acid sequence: CASSLVTGDETEAFF.

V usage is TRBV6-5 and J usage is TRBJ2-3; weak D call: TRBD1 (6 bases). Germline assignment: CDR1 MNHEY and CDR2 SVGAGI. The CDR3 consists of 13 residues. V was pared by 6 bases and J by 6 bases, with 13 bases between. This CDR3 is CASRGQPGDTQYF. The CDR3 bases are TGTGCCAGCAGAGGACAGCCTGGGGATACGCAGTATTTT.

CDR3: CASSIGTAYGYTF. CDR3 in DNA: TGTGCCAGCAGCATAGGGACAGCCTATGGCTACACCTTC. This chain connects TRBV12-3 or TRBV12-4 to TRBJ1-2; TRBD1 aligns across 7 bases. The CDR3 consists of 13 residues. The J segment lost 4 bases and the V segment lost 6 bases, leaving 5 bases of the junction unmatched.

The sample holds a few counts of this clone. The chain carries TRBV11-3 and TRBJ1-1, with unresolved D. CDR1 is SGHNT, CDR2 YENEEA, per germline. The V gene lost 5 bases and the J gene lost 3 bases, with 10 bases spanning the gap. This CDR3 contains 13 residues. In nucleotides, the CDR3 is TGTGCCAGCAGCAAGACGAGGGACACTGAAGCTTTCTTT. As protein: CASSKTRDTEAFF.